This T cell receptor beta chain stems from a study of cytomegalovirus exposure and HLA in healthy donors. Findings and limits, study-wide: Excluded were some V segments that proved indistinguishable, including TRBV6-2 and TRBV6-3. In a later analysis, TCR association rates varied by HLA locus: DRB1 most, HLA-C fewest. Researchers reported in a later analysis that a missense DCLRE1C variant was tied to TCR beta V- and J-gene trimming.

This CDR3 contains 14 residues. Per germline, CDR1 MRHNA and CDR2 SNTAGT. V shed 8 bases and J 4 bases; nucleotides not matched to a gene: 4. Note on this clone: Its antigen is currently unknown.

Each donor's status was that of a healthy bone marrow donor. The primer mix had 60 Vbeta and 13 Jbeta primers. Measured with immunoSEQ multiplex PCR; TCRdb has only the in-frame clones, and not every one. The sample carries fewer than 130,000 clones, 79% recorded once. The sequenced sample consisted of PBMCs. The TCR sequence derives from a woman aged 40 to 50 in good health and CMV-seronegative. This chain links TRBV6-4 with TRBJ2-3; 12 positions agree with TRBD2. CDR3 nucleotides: TGTGCCAGCCAATCTAGCGGGGGGGCAGATACGCAGTATTTT. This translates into CASQSSGGADTQYF.